These 21 T cell receptor beta chains share one sample of origin, sequenced in a study of vaccination and CD4 T cells after COVID-19. Their cognate antigens are unknown. Oncomine TCR Beta short-read sequencing was applied to DNA from cultured CD4+ T cells. Using the QIAamp micro DNA kit, genomic DNA was extracted from the CD4+ T cells that had been cultured. One entry per CDR3 protein, called by TCRdb with MiXCR from the PCR reads. The table records about 6,800 distinct CDR3 sequences, 35% of them present only once. Treatment here: roughly 11-day PBMC culture with coronavirus spike peptide pools or control peptides (ViraFEST assay). CD4+ T lymphocytes from the unexposed donor were collected before the COVID-19 pandemic (2011-2018). Sequences were obtained from CD4+ T cells from blood, cultured in vitro. The receptor set was obtained from a human donor in good health.

This clonotype was counted only a few times. The chain combines TRBV19 with TRBJ1-1; weak D call: TRBD1 (6 bases). CDR1 and CDR2 (germline): LNHDA, SQIVND (reference sequence). This CDR3 is 16 amino acids long. V lost 0 bases, J lost 1 base, and 12 bases lay in between. The CDR3 reads CASSIDRGHRNTEAFF. The CDR3 DNA is TGTGCCAGTAGTATAGATCGGGGACACCGGAACACTGAAGCTTTCTTT.

This clonotype was counted a single time. V is TRBV20-1 and J is TRBJ2-1; 7 nucleotides agree with TRBD2. The CDR3 loop spans 16 amino acids. In germline, CDR1 is DFQATT, CDR2 SNEGSKA (reference sequence). The V gene end was trimmed by 3 bases and the J gene end by 6 bases; junction bases not matched to a gene: 14. The CDR3 reads CSARGNGTIRSNEQFF. In DNA form, the CDR3 reads TGCAGTGCTAGGGGAAACGGGACTATTAGGTCCAATGAGCAGTTCTTC.

This clonotype was detected only a few times. The chain uses TRBV6-4 and TRBJ2-2; D call uncertain. Germline CDR1 is MRHNA and CDR2 is SNTAGT. The CDR3 contains 15 residues. V was shortened by 2 bases and J by 7 bases, with 14 bases between the two germline ends. The CDR3 loop is CASSDTPDGVGELFF. The CDR3, as DNA: TGTGCCAGCAGTGACACGCCAGATGGGGTCGGGGAGCTGTTTTTT.

The chain recombines TRBV11-2 with TRBJ2-1, with 9 bases identical to TRBD2. The CDR3 runs 15 residues. V lost 3 bases to trimming and J lost 0 bases; unmatched junction nucleotides: 0. Germline-derived CDR1 and CDR2 are SGHAT and FQNNGV. The CDR3 coding sequence is TGTGCCAGCAGCTTTAGCGGGAGCTCCTACAATGAGCAGTTCTTC. As protein: CASSFSGSSYNEQFF.

This clonotype has just a few counts. The genes are TRBV7-2 and TRBJ1-2, with D possibly being TRBD1 (5 bases). In germline, CDR1 is SGHTA, CDR2 FQGNSA. This CDR3 has 13 amino acids. Trimming took 8 bases from V and 8 from J, leaving 18 bases between them. As DNA, the CDR3 is TGTGCCAGCCTTGCGGGGGGACTCGGGGGCTACACCTTC. This translates into CASLAGGLGGYTF.

A few counts support this clonotype. The rearrangement links TRBV6-1 to TRBJ1-1; D remains ambiguous. Per germline, CDR1 MNHNS and CDR2 SASEGT. The length of the CDR3 is 14 residues. V was clipped by 8 bases and J by 3 bases, with 16 bases between them. The CDR3 protein is CASPKWWVYTEAFF. Written as DNA, the CDR3 is TGTGCCAGCCCGAAGTGGTGGGTTTACACTGAAGCTTTCTTT.

The CDR3 protein is CSAWGSEGEDEQFF. The CDR3 DNA reads TGCAGTGCATGGGGGTCGGAGGGTGAGGATGAGCAGTTCTTC. The chain combines TRBV20-1 with TRBJ2-1; possibly TRBD2 for D (6 bases). Germline assignment: CDR1 DFQATT and CDR2 SNEGSKA (reference sequence). The V gene lost 6 bases and the J gene lost 8 bases, with 20 bases spanning the gap. The CDR3 is made up of 14 amino acids.

V is TRBV29-1 and J is TRBJ2-7, with 8 bases identical to TRBD1. Trimming took 3 bases from V and 4 from J; bases not matched to a gene: 5. The CDR3 has 13 amino acids. Germline CDR1 SQVTM, CDR2 ANQGSEA. The CDR3 bases are TGCAGCGTTGAGTGGACAGGGAGGTACGAGCAGTACTTC. Encoded protein: CSVEWTGRYEQYF.

The chain carries TRBV20-1 and TRBJ2-1; 7 positions match TRBD2. Trimming removed 1 base from V and 5 bases from J; junction bases left unmatched: 2. The CDR3 sequence is 13 residues long. Per the germline V gene, CDR1 is DFQATT and CDR2 is SNEGSKA (reference sequence). CDR3 loop: CSARATSDNEQFF. The CDR3 bases are TGCAGTGCTAGAGCCACTAGCGACAATGAGCAGTTCTTC.

The DNA for the CDR3 is TGTGCCAGCAGTGAGATGGGGCCTGAAGCTTTCTTT. It codes for CASSEMGPEAFF. The rearrangement joins TRBV25-1 to TRBJ1-1; the D gene is possibly TRBD1 (5 bases). V was clipped by 3 bases and J by 6 bases, with 8 bases between them. This CDR3 spans 12 amino acids. The germline V gene has CDR1 MGHDK and CDR2 SYGVNS.

The rearrangement uses TRBV28 and TRBJ2-1; D call uncertain. The DNA matches TRBJ2-7 better at its end, which makes the J call doubtful. Germline values: CDR1 MDHEN, CDR2 SYDVKM. This CDR3 is 12 amino acids long. CDR3 loop: CASSPDPAEQYF. As DNA, the CDR3 is TGTGCCAGCAGTCCGGATCCCGCGGAGCAGTACTTC.

This chain links TRBV6-2 or TRBV6-3 with TRBJ2-7, with D maybe TRBD2 (6 bases). V was pared by 0 bases and J by 1 base, with 7 bases between. The CDR3 sequence is 14 residues long. CDR1 is MNHEY and CDR2 is SVGEGT in the germline V gene. CDR3 sequence: CASSYSAGSYEQYF. Written as DNA, the CDR3 is TGTGCCAGCAGTTACTCGGCGGGGTCCTACGAGCAGTACTTC.

This clonotype was detected only a few times. The chain recombines TRBV4-3 with TRBJ1-2; D is undetermined. CDR3 length: 17 residues. CDR1 LGHNA and CDR2 YSLEER come from the germline V gene. V was trimmed by 0 bases and J by 0 bases, leaving 14 bases between them. This CDR3 reads CASSQDRAPRSNYGYTF. In nucleotides, the CDR3 is TGCGCCAGCAGCCAAGATCGGGCCCCAAGATCTAACTATGGCTACACCTTC.

The count of this clonotype is one. Germline and junction disagree at one end, which may indicate a read error. This chain's CDR3 is CASSPQGAGNEKLSF. The CDR3 nucleotides read TGTGCCAGCAGCCCCCAAGGGGCGGGGAATGAAAAACTGTCTTTT. This sequence joins TRBV7-2 and TRBJ1-4; possibly TRBD1 for D (5 bases). The CDR3 has 15 residues. Germline lookup yields CDR1 SGHTA and CDR2 FQGNSA. Together with reference TRBV7-2 and TRBJ1-4, the CDR3 gives the full variable domain: GAGVSQSPSNKVTEKGKDVELRCDPISGHTALYWYRQSLGQGLEFLIYFQGNSAPDKSGLPSDRFSAERTGGSVSTLTIQRTQQEDSAVYLCASSPQGAGNEKLSFGSGTQLSVL.

This clonotype came up a few times. The chain combines TRBV11-2 with TRBJ2-7; 8 bases align to TRBD2. With V trimmed by 6 bases and J by 4 bases, 11 bases remained unmatched. Germline-derived CDR1 and CDR2 are SGHAT and FQNNGV. This CDR3 contains 15 residues. This CDR3 is CASRLIAGKPYEQYF. DNA of the CDR3: TGTGCCAGCAGATTGATAGCGGGAAAGCCTTACGAGCAGTACTTC. Full variable domain (remainder filled in from reference TRBV11-2 and TRBJ2-7): EAGVAQSPRYKIIEKRQSVAFWCNPISGHATLYWYQQILGQGPKLLIQFQNNGVVDDSQLPKDRFSAERLKGVDSTLKIQPAKLEDSAVYLCASRLIAGKPYEQYFGPGTRLTVT.

The J gene is TRBJ1-2, the V gene TRBV6-2 or TRBV6-3; 7 bases align to TRBD1. J gave up 6 bases and V 10 bases, and 11 bases lay outside the gene matches. Germline values: CDR1 MNHEY, CDR2 SVGEGT. This CDR3 region has 13 residues. The CDR3 reads CAITIRQGNGYTF. The CDR3 DNA sequence: TGTGCCATCACAATCCGACAGGGCAATGGCTACACCTTC.

In this sample, this clonotype turned up a few times. J is TRBJ2-3 and V is TRBV24-1; possibly TRBD2 for D (5 bases). The CDR3 totals 12 residues. Trimming took 6 bases from V and 8 from J, leaving 11 bases between them. Germline V gene sequence: CDR1 KGHDR, CDR2 SFDVKD. CDR3 protein: CATSKGVGTQYF. For the CDR3, the DNA is TGTGCCACCAGTAAGGGAGTTGGTACGCAGTATTTT.

This sequence joins TRBV6-5 and TRBJ2-2; 9 bases align to TRBD1. The germline CDR1 and CDR2 sequences are MNHEY and SVGAGI. The CDR3 loop spans 17 amino acids. Unmatched junction bases numbered 11, after V lost 2 bases and J lost 7 bases. CDR3 amino acids: CASSYLPGTGFVGELFF. CDR3 coding DNA: TGTGCCAGCAGTTACCTGCCAGGGACAGGGTTCGTCGGGGAGCTGTTTTTT.

Judged by abundance, this clonotype is medium-sized (0.01 to 0.1%). The chain carries TRBV6-2 or TRBV6-3 and TRBJ1-2; the D gene is possibly TRBD1 (6 bases). V was clipped by 7 bases and J by 3 bases, with 12 bases between them. CDR1 and CDR2 from the germline V gene are MNHEY and SVGEGT. The CDR3 has 13 amino acids. CDR3 DNA sequence: TGTGCCAGCACACCGGACAGAGACTATGGCTACACCTTC. Its translation is CASTPDRDYGYTF.

A word on this clonotype: One end of the junction fails to match germline, which may point to a read error. The chain employs TRBV15 and TRBJ1-2, with TRBD1 matching over 10 bases. Germline values: CDR1 LNHNV, CDR2 YYDKDF (reference sequence). CDR3 length: 15 amino acids. CDR3 amino acids: CATGRGGTGVYGYTF. The CDR3 DNA follows: TGTGCCACCGGCAGAGGAGGGACAGGGGTCTATGGCTACACCTTC.

The gene calls are TRBV10-3 and TRBJ2-7; 9 bases agree with TRBD1. The CDR3 loop spans 12 amino acids. The germline V gene encodes CDR1 ENHRY and CDR2 SYGVKD. J gave up 3 bases and V 10 bases, and 4 bases lay outside the gene matches. CDR3 amino acids: CATQGQGYEQYF. The CDR3 nucleotides are TGTGCCACTCAGGGACAGGGCTACGAGCAGTACTTC.